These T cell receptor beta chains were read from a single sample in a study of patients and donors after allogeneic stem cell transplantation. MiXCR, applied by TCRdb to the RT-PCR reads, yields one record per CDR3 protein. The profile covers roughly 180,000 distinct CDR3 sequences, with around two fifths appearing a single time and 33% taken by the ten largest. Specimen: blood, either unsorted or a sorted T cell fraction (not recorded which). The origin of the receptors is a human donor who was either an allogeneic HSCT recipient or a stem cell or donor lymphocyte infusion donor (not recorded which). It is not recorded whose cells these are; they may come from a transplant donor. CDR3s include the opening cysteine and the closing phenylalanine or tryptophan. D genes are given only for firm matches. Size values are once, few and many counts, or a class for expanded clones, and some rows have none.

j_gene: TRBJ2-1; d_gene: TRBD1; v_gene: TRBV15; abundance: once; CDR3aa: CATSRDPYRDSSYNEQFF; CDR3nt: TGTGCCACCAGCAGAGACCCTTACCGGGACAGCTCCTACAATGAGCAGTTCTTC
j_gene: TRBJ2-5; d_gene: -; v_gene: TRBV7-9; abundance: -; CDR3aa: CASSLGRRGWETQYF; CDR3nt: TGTGCCAGCAGCTTAGGTCGCAGGGGATGGGAGACCCAGTACTTC
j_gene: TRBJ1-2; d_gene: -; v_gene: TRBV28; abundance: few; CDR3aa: CASKNSPEGGYTF; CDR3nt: TGTGCCAGCAAGAATAGCCCCGAGGGCGGCTACACCTTC
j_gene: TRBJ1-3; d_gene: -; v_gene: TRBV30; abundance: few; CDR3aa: CAWRGGGGASGNTIYF; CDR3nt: TGTGCCTGGAGAGGAGGTGGAGGGGCGAGTGGAAACACCATATATTTT
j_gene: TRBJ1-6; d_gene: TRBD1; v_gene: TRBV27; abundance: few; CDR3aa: CASSLATGSGDSPLHF; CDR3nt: TGTGCCAGCAGTTTAGCGACAGGGTCCGGGGATTCACCCCTCCACTTT
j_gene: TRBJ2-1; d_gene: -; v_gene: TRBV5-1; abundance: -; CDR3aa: CASSLIDEQFF; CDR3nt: TGCGCCAGCAGCTTAATCGATGAGCAGTTCTTC
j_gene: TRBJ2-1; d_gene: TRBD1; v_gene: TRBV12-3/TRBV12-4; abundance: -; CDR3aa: CASSLGDRGYNEQFF; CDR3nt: TGTGCCAGCAGTTTAGGCGACAGGGGGTACAATGAGCAGTTCTTC
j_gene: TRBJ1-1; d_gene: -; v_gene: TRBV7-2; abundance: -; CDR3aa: CASRPQDTEAFF; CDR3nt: TGTGCCAGCAGACCTCAGGACACTGAAGCTTTCTTT
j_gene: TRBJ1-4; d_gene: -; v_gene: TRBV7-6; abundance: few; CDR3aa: CASSHDRVKLFF; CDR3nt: TGTGCCAGCAGCCACGACCGGGTGAAACTGTTTTTT
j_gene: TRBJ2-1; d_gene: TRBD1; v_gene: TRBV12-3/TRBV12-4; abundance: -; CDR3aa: CASSPRTGGLYNEQFF; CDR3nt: TGTGCCAGCAGTCCTCGGACAGGGGGGCTGTACAATGAGCAGTTCTTC
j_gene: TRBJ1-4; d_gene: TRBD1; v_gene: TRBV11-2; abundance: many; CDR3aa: CASSYGQGRGQLFF; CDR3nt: TGTGCCAGCAGCTACGGACAGGGCCGAGGCCAACTGTTTTTT
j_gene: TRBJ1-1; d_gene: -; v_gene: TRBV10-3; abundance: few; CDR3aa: CAISETIYTEAFF; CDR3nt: TGTGCCATCAGTGAGACCATATACACTGAAGCTTTCTTT
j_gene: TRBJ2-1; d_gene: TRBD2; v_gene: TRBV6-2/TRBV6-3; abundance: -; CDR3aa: CASSWGLAGTEGKHYNEQFF; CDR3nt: TGTGCCAGCAGTTGGGGACTAGCGGGTACAGAGGGGAAACACTACAATGAGCAGTTCTTC
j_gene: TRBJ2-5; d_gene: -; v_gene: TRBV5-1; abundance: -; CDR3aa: CASSTVAAGETQYF; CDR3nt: TGCGCCAGCAGCACCGTTGCGGCAGGAGAGACCCAGTACTTC
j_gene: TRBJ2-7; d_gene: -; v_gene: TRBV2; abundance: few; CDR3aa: CASSEWAYEQYF; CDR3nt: TGTGCCAGCAGTGAATGGGCCTACGAGCAGTACTTC
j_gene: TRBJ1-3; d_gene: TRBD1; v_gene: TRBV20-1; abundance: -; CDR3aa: CSARDRPSGNTIYF; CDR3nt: TGCAGTGCGCGGGACAGGCCCTCTGGAAACACCATATATTTT
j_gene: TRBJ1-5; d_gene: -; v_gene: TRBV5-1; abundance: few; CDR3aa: CASSFGGDGRDQPQHF; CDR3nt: TGCGCCAGCAGCTTCGGGGGCGACGGCCGGGATCAGCCCCAGCATTTT
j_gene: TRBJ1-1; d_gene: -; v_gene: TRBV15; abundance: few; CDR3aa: CATSRERPNTNTEAFF; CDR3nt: TGTGCCACCAGCAGAGAAAGGCCTAATACAAACACTGAAGCTTTCTTT
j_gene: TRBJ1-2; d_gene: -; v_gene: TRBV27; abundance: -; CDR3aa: CASSFTTLGGSDGYTF; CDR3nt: TGTGCCAGCAGTTTTACGACCTTAGGGGGATCGGATGGCTACACCTTC
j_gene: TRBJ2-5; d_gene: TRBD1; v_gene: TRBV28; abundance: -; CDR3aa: CASSFRGPGETQYF; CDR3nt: TGTGCCAGCAGTTTTAGGGGGCCGGGGGAGACCCAGTACTTC
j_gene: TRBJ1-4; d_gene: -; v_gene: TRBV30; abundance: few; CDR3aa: CAWSRTNEKLFF; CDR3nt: TGTGCCTGGAGTCGGACTAATGAAAAACTGTTTTTT
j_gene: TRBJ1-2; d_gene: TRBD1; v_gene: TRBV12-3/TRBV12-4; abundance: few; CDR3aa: CATGSGGGGGYTF; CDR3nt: TGTGCCACCGGTTCAGGGGGAGGCGGTGGCTACACCTTC
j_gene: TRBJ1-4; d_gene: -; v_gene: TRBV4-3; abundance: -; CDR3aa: CASSQDVGSPNEKLFF; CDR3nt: TGCGCCAGCAGCCAAGATGTCGGCAGCCCTAATGAAAAACTGTTTTTT
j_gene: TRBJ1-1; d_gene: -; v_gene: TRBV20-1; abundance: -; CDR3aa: CSARVTGPEAFF; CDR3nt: TGCAGTGCTAGAGTCACGGGCCCTGAAGCTTTCTTT
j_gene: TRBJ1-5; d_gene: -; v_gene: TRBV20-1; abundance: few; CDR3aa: CSAQQMGRLSNQPQHF; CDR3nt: TGCAGTGCGCAACAAATGGGGAGATTGAGCAATCAGCCCCAGCATTTT
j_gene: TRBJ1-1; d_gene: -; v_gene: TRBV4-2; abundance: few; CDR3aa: CASSRKQGTEAFF; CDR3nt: TGTGCCAGCAGCCGGAAACAGGGCACTGAAGCTTTCTTT
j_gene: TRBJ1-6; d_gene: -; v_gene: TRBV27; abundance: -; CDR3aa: CASSSMLDWGSPLHF; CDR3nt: TGTGCCAGCAGTTCAATGCTGGACTGGGGGTCACCCCTCCACTTT
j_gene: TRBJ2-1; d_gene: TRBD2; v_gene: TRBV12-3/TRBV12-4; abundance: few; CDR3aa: CASSSPRTSGRHEQFF; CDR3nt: TGTGCCAGCAGTTCCCCTAGGACTAGCGGGAGACATGAGCAGTTCTTC
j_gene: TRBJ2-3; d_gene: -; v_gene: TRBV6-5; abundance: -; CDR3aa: CASSRFRGPDTQYF; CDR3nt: TGTGCCAGCAGCCGATTTCGGGGACCAGATACGCAGTATTTT
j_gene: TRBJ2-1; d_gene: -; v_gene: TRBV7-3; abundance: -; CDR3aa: CASSLTGYYNEQFF; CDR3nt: TGTGCCAGCAGCTTAACGGGGTACTACAATGAGCAGTTCTTC
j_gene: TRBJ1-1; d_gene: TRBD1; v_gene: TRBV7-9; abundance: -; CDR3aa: CASSTRQGIRGNTEAFF; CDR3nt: TGTGCCAGCAGCACCCGACAGGGCATCCGTGGGAACACTGAAGCTTTCTTT
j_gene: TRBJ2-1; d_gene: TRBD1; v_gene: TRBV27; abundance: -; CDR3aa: CASSLSGQGDKNEQFF; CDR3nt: TGTGCCAGCAGTTTATCGGGACAGGGGGATAAGAATGAGCAGTTCTTC
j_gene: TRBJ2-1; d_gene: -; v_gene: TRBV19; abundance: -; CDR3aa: CASTLKASSYNEQFF; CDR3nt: TGTGCCAGTACCCTTAAAGCGAGCTCCTACAATGAGCAGTTCTTC
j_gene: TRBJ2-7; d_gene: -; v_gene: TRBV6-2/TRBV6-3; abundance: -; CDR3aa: CASTSTYPYEQYF; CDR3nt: TGTGCCAGCACGTCTACTTACCCCTACGAGCAGTACTTC
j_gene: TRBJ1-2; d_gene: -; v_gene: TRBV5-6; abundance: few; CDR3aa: CASSSRNYGYTF; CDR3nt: TGTGCCAGCAGCTCTAGGAACTATGGCTACACCTTC
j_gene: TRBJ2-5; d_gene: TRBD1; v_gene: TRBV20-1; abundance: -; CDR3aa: CSAGTGAQETQYF; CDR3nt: TGCAGTGCTGGAACAGGGGCGCAAGAGACCCAGTACTTC
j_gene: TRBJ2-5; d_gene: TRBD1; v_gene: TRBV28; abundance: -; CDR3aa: CATYAYRGRETQYF; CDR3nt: TGTGCCACGTACGCCTACAGGGGGAGGGAGACCCAGTACTTC
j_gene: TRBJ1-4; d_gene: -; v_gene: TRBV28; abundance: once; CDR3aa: CASIEGANEKLFF; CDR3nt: TGTGCCAGCATCGAGGGGGCTAATGAAAAACTGTTTTTT
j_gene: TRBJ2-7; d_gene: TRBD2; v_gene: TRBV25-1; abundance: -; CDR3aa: CASSELGGRGYEQYF; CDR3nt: TGTGCCAGCAGCGAACTCGGCGGGAGGGGGTACGAGCAGTACTTC
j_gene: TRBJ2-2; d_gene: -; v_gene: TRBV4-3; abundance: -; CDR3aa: CASSHGSERAGELFF; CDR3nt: TGCGCCAGCAGCCATGGGTCCGAACGGGCCGGGGAGCTGTTTTTT
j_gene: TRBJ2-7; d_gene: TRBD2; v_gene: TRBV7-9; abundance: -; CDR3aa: CASSPPAGASSYEQYF; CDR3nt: TGTGCCAGCAGCCCCCCAGCGGGAGCGAGCTCCTACGAGCAGTACTTC
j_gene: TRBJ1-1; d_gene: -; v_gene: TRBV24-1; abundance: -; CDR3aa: CATRADGMNTEAFF; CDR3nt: TGTGCCACCAGAGCGGACGGAATGAACACTGAAGCTTTCTTT
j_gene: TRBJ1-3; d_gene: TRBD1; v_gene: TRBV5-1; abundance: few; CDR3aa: CASSGSGTGVGNTIYF; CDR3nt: TGCGCCAGCAGCGGATCCGGGACAGGGGTTGGAAACACCATATATTTT
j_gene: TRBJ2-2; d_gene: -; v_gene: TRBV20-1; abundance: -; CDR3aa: CSARLGRRVNGELFF; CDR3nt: TGCAGTGCTAGACTCGGCAGGAGAGTGAACGGGGAGCTGTTTTTT